This T cell receptor beta chain was retrieved from a study of monozygotic twins with inflammatory bowel disease. Study-wide results and limits: Varied immunosuppressive treatments among patients may have increased repertoire variability.

The V gene's germline CDR1 is MNHEY and CDR2 SVGAGI. This CDR3 is 14 amino acids long. For this clonotype: Its specificity is not known.

Reanalyzing the 5' RACE reads, TCRdb keeps one entry per CDR3 protein, without DNA. The table lists fewer than 550,000 distinct CDR3 sequences. Sequencing used blood. V and J are TRBV6-5 and TRBJ1-1; the D gene TCRdb calls, TRBD1, cannot be checked with no DNA. The receptor comes from a human donor with ulcerative colitis or Crohn's disease, or a healthy co-twin of an affected twin (not recorded which). CDR3 in amino acids: CASSYSRGDTEAFF.